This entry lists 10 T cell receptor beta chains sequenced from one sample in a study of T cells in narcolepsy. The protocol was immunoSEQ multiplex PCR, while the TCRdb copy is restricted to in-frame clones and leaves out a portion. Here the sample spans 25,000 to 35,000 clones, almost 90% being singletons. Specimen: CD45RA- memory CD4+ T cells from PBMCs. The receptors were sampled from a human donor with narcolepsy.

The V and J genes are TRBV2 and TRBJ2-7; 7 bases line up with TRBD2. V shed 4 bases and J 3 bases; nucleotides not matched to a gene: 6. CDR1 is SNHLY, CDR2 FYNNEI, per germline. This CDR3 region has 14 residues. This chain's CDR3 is CASSGLASFYEQYF. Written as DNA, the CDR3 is TGTGCCAGCAGTGGACTAGCTTCTTTCTACGAGCAGTACTTC.

The CDR3: CSVADIEAFF. CDR3 coding DNA: TGCAGCGTTGCGGACATTGAAGCTTTCTTT. The chain combines TRBV29-1 with TRBJ1-1, with TRBD1 as a possible D gene (5 bases). The CDR3 loop spans 10 amino acids. V lost 4 bases to trimming and J lost 7 bases, with 7 bases between them. Germline lookup yields CDR1 SQVTM and CDR2 ANQGSEA.

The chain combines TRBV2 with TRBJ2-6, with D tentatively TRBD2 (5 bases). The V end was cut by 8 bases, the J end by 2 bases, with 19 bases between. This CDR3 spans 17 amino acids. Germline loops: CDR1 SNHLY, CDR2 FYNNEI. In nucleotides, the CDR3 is TGTGCCAGCTTACCGGGATTTATGGTAGCTGGGGCCAACGTCCTGACTTTC. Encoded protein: CASLPGFMVAGANVLTF.

The DNA for the CDR3 is TGTGCCAGCAGCTTAACGTCGCCCTACGAGCAGTACTTC. Translated: CASSLTSPYEQYF. This sequence joins TRBV7-2 and TRBJ2-7, with D unresolved. This CDR3 comprises 13 residues. CDR1 SGHTA and CDR2 FQGNSA come from the germline V gene. Trimming shortened V by 2 bases and J by 2 bases, and 7 bases separated the two germline ends.

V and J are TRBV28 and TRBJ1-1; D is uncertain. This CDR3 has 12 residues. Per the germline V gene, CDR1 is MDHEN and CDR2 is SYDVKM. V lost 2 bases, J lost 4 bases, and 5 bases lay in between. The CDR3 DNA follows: TGTGCCAGCAGTTTAATCTCCACTGAAGCTTTCTTT. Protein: CASSLISTEAFF.

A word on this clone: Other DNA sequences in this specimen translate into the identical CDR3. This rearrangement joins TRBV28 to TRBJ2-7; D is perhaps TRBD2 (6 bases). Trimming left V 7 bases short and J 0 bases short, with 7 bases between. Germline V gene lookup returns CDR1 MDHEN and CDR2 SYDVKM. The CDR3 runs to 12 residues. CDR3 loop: CASTSASYEQYF. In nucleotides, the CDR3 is TGTGCCAGCACTAGCGCCTCCTACGAGCAGTACTTC.

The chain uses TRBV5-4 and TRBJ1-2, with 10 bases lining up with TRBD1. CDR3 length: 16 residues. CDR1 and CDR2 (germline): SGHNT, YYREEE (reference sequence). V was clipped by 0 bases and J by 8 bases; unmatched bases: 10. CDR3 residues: CASSLGLTGGLSGYTF. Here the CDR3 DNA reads TGTGCCAGCAGCTTGGGGCTGACAGGGGGCTTATCGGGCTACACCTTC.

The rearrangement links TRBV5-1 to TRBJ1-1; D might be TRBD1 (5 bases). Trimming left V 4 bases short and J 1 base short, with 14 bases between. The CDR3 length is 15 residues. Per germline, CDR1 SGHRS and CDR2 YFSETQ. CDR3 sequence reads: CASSAVGTANTEAFF. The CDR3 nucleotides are TGCGCCAGCAGCGCGGTCGGGACCGCGAACACTGAAGCTTTCTTT.

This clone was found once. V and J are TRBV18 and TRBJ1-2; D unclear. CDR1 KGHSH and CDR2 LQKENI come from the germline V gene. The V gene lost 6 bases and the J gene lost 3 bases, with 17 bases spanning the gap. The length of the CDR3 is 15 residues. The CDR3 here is CASSQLPGGDYGYTF. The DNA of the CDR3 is TGTGCCAGCTCCCAACTACCGGGAGGTGACTATGGCTACACCTTC.

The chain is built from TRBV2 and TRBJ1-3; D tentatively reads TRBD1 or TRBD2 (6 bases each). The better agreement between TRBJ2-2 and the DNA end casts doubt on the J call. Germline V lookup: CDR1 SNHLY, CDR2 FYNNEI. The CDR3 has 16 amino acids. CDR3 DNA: TGTGCCAGCAGTGTTGCCCTTCGGGGGCCTTCCGGGGAGCTGTTTTTT. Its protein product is CASSVALRGPSGELFF.